Included here is one TCR beta chain sequence, with context. It has no known antigen specificity. No base-level quality is on record; no much larger clone is a single base apart. The sample is drawn from a study of cytomegalovirus exposure and HLA in healthy donors (dated by TCRdb to 2015 to 2018). The study in broad terms: An earlier analysis of some 500 of the donors reported roughly 300 Gb of sequence data and some 120 million unique TCR beta sequences from roughly 180 million T cells. An early release covering some 640 HLA-typed donors comprised approximately 290 gigabases of sequencing data and roughly 85 million unique TCR sequences. Of the roughly 410 genotyped donors, 81% were placed in the genetic ancestry cluster associated with self-reported Caucasian donors. The aim of the study was to test whether cataloging public T cell receptors could identify signatures of past pathogen exposure. The study profiled the T cell repertoires of approximately 700 subjects by immunosequencing and related them to cytomegalovirus serostatus. A separate validation cohort of roughly 130 different subjects was used in addition to the 666-subject first cohort. High-throughput TCR immunosequencing, statistical association of individual TCRs with disease status, and machine learning were combined to predict cytomegalovirus infection status. In a later analysis, previously published TCR beta repertoires from 666 donors were re-analyzed and high-resolution HLA genotyping was added so that TCR occurrence patterns could be studied. The later analysis used no new phenotypic data to find candidate immune exposures, relying instead on TCR beta sequences and their occurrence across donors. An earlier analysis of approximately 500 of the donors applied high-throughput TCR beta sequencing to assess whether each TCR beta V gene segment acted as functional or pseudogenic. Donor age, sex, ethnicity and CMV serostatus were compiled alongside the repertoire data. A later genetic analysis took genome-wide SNP genotypes for about 60% of the roughly 670 donors and used that subset as a discovery cohort. All discovery cohort repertoires had been generated using a single sequencing platform. Both class I and class II loci were covered by HLA typing, at four-digit resolution. Typing coverage varied by locus: roughly 620-630 donors for A, B, C, DRB1 and DQB1; 522 for DQA1; 600 to 610 for DPA1; 450 to 480 for DPB1. Four to six DR-DQ haplotypes were handled as single units for association and clustering, since linkage in the cohort was strong. Among some 410 genotyped donors of the cohort, an average of around 240,000 unique TCR beta nucleotide sequences were sequenced per donor, around 18% of them non-productive.

The library was prepared using the immunoSEQ multiplex PCR assay. For the multiplex PCR, a mixture combining 60 forward primers for TCR Vbeta segments and 13 reverse primers for TCR Jbeta segments was used. A multiplex PCR assay on genomic DNA amplified the CDR3 region of rearranged TCR beta genes. The Illumina HiSeq System was used to sequence the amplified TCR beta libraries as 87-base-pair reads. Regarding the original processing steps: A later analysis counted some 74 million unique TCR beta chains across the 670 or so repertoires, and 9 million to 14 million of these chains were shared by at least two donors. A nearest-neighbor algorithm error-corrected the raw reads and collapsed the reads into unique sequences, merging closely related sequences to remove PCR and sequencing errors. To assign V, D and J gene segments, CDR3 sequences were aligned to IMGT reference sequences. For a sequence to be retained, a match of at least six nucleotides was required to both a V gene segment and a J gene segment. A rearrangement counted as productive if the CDR3 had no stop codons and remained in frame with V and J, and every other rearrangement counted as non-productive. CDR3 was defined by IMGT convention, running from the second conserved V-encoded cysteine to the conserved J-encoded phenylalanine. The earlier analysis of 587 of the donors excluded any sequence lacking an unambiguous match to a single V gene segment. An earlier analysis of some 500 of the donors classified V segments as functional when productive rearrangements were above 56.7% and as segregating when the standard deviation between donors was above 5%. A statistical classification framework was developed to diagnose cytomegalovirus status using the catalog of TCR beta chain sequences. In a later analysis, V and J genes were assigned by comparing TCR nucleotide sequences against IMGT/GENE-DB human TR gene sequences. In a later analysis, CDR3 sequences and most-parsimonious VDJ recombination scenarios were assigned using the TCRdist pipeline. A later analysis defined each TCR beta chain by its CDR3 amino acid sequence plus V-gene family, and excluded reads lacking a unique V-gene family. A later analysis removed 500 to 600 highly shared, low-generation-probability nucleotide sequences to deal with suspected cross-contamination and a sequencing artifact. In a later analysis, a clonal expansion index for each public chain was calculated from normalized within-repertoire ranks of inferred template counts. In a later analysis, generation probabilities were computed using a VDJ recombination model fitted to out-of-frame rearrangements, and the results were checked against IGoR. In a later analysis, hypergeometric tests were used to score TCR-TCR, TCR-HLA and TCR-CMV co-occurrence, with a repertoire-size bias correction applied to TCR pairs. To estimate false discovery rates, a later analysis permuted the HLA or CMV assignments 20 times. In a later analysis, co-occurring TCRs were grouped with DBSCAN, and TCRdist sequence similarity was added when clustering was performed within HLA-allele-positive subsets. For co-occurrence clustering, repertoires with fewer than 30,000 or more than 120,000 public chains were excluded, along with five repertoires with anomalous nucleotide sharing. TCRdb re-hosts the immuneACCESS table, in-frame sequences only. Its copies lack some clones; in the studies checked, an unresolved V gene accounts for under half of them, and the cause for the rest is not known. The V and J calls and the clone size are those of that table, but D and trimming were determined from the DNA. This sample has about 110,000 clones in its table, and around 68% of those were observed once. The ten largest clones add up to roughly 4.2% of the sample.

The germline V gene yields SNHLY for CDR1 and FYNNEI for CDR2. V is reduced by 4 bases and J by 2 bases, leaving a spacing of 6 bases between them. Measured from the cysteine to the phenylalanine, the CDR3 is 13 residues long. Here the CDR3 DNA is all that survives: 39 bases in frame from base 1. The cohort was made up of several hundred healthy bone marrow donors. At the time of sampling, every cohort member was nominally healthy, though immune exposures that went unrecorded were likely present. The donor tested CMV seropositive and was one of the 289 seropositive cohort members. Every donor gave a peripheral blood sample, and the peripheral blood mononuclear cells from that sample were used for TCR beta sequencing. Genomic DNA extraction from the blood cell samples was performed with the Qiagen DNeasy Blood Extraction Kit. What the authors observed across the whole study: According to a later analysis, most CMV-associated TCR beta chains appeared to be HLA-restricted, and the HLA associations seemed to be driven largely by CMV exposure. A later analysis found that TCR association rates varied across HLA loci, with DRB1 alleles showing the most associated TCRs and HLA-C alleles the fewest. Compared with equally common non-associated chains, HLA-associated TCR beta chains in a later analysis were more clonally expanded and had lower generation probabilities. A later genetic analysis reported fewer N-insertions in productive TCRs among donors in an Asian-associated ancestry cluster than the roughly 640-donor mean. Some 15 rarely observed V segments, including chromosome 9 orphons, were excluded from the earlier analysis of some 590 of the donors because counts were too low. An earlier analysis of approximately 500 of the donors showed that most TCR beta V segments appeared in productive rearrangements either about 90% or about 30% of the time, which broadly matched IMGT annotations. Linkage disequilibrium might explain the correlated functional status among segregating V segments, but an unknown experimental factor could not be ruled out. For the cohort, immune exposure information was limited to CMV serostatus. At a false discovery rate of 0.05, a later analysis linked about 17,000 TCR beta sequences to specific HLA alleles. Some IMGT-functional V segments, including TRBV6-2 and TRBV6-3, could not be distinguished by the 87-base-pair reads and were therefore excluded. Only TCR beta chains were sequenced in this cohort, and the absence of alpha or paired-chain data limited detectable features. HLA typing was unavailable for some donors at each locus, so association tests used only the typed subset. A few of the identified cytomegalovirus-associated TCR beta chains were confirmed in vitro to be specific for cytomegalovirus antigens. Presence/absence analyses assumed roughly uniform sequencing depth across donors, an assumption that may not hold. A further reported finding was that TCR beta sequences accurately predicted the HLA-A and HLA-B alleles for most subjects in the first cohort. The classifier was reported to diagnose cytomegalovirus status with high specificity and sensitivity in both the original cohort and the validation cohort. While some public TCRs were present in many individuals, most TCR sequences turned up only very rarely across donors. A cluster of highly shared sequence variants was judged likely to represent a technical artifact of the sequencing pipeline. The authors suggested that the approach could potentially be extended to other disease states and immunological phenotypes. In a later genetic analysis, a missense DCLRE1C variant was associated with V-gene and J-gene trimming of TCR beta chains, and the association was replicated in an independent cohort. In a later analysis, several top co-occurrence clusters were reported to appear linked to parvovirus B19, influenza, CMV and Epstein-Barr virus. Strong co-occurrence of HLA alleles, especially DR and DQ, made assigning TCR associations to individual alleles difficult. The study listed 150 to 200 TCR beta chains as associated with cytomegalovirus.

The rearranged chain carries TRBV2 and TRBJ2-1, with the D segment identity uncertain. This clonotype was sampled from a woman aged 40 to 50 in good health and CMV-seropositive. Sequenced sample: PBMCs. The CDR3 is CASSGLAYNEQFF. The DNA reads as follows: TGTGCCAGCAGTGGCCTAGCCTACAATGAGCAGTTCTTC.